This passage covers 28 T cell receptor beta chains from one sample sequenced in a study of shared clonotypes between healthy human individuals (dated by TCRdb to the early 2020s). Libraries were prepared through the immunoSEQ multiplex PCR assay. TCRdb stores this immuneACCESS table with in-frame sequences only. Part of the clones is absent; in the studies checked, under half of the shortfall reflects unresolved V genes, and no reason is known for the rest. Present in this sample are over 1.5 million clones, 95% to 99% of which were seen just once. Of the sample, about 0.45% is held by the ten largest clones. The sequencing input was naive CD4+ T cells sorted from blood. The sample's cell subset or site label is to be understood as: CD45RA+ positively selected. The receptors stem from a man aged 30 to 39 in good health.

The chain carries TRBV6-5 and TRBJ1-1; D may be TRBD1 (6 bases). The CDR3 runs 14 residues. Germline loops: CDR1 MNHEY, CDR2 SVGAGI. The V gene lost 4 bases and the J gene lost 1 base, with 10 bases spanning the gap. CDR3 loop: CASSSGHPNTEAFF. CDR3 DNA sequence: TGTGCCAGCAGTTCGGGACACCCGAACACTGAAGCTTTCTTT.

This clone has just one count. This chain joins TRBV19 and TRBJ1-3, with D unclear. The V and J ends lost 4 bases and 0 bases respectively, with 13 bases between them. CDR3 length equals 16 residues. The germline V gene encodes CDR1 LNHDA and CDR2 SQIVND (reference sequence). This CDR3 is CASSTLPGASGNTIYF. The CDR3 DNA reads TGTGCCAGTAGTACCCTACCGGGAGCCTCTGGAAACACCATATATTTT.

The V gene is TRBV19, the J gene TRBJ2-7; maybe TRBD2 (5 bases). Germline CDR1 LNHDA, CDR2 SQIVND (reference sequence). Trimming cost V 3 bases and J 0 bases, with 12 bases left between them. The CDR3 is 15 residues long. CDR3 coding DNA: TGTGCCAGTAGTATCCTTCCGGGGAGCTCCTACGAGCAGTACTTC. The encoded protein is CASSILPGSSYEQYF.

This clone was counted once. The rearrangement uses TRBV11-3 and TRBJ2-1; D might be TRBD2 (5 bases). CDR3 length: 13 amino acids. The germline V and J ends were trimmed by 3 bases and 8 bases, with 11 bases remaining between them. The germline CDR1 and CDR2 sequences are SGHNT and YENEEA. In DNA, the CDR3 is TGTGCCAGCAGCTTTTCCCCCGGGGATGAGCAGTTCTTC. This gives the protein CASSFSPGDEQFF.

The chain combines TRBV9 with TRBJ2-3; D not resolved. The germline CDR1 and CDR2 sequences are SGDLS and YYNGEE. V lost 4 bases and J lost 0, with 12 bases in between. The CDR3 contains 15 residues. The CDR3 reads CASSLRLLSTDTQYF. CDR3 DNA sequence: TGTGCCAGCAGCCTTCGACTCTTAAGCACAGATACGCAGTATTTT.

The chain links TRBV19 to TRBJ2-1; 10 bases align to TRBD2. There are 12 residues in the CDR3. The V and J ends lost 8 bases and 12 bases, in that order; junction bases with no gene match: 7. The germline CDR1 and CDR2 sequences are LNHDA and SQIVND (reference sequence). The CDR3 coding sequence is TGTGCCAGTTGTGGTACTAGCGGGACGCAGTTCTTC. Its translation is CASCGTSGTQFF.

The chain has TRBV7-9 and TRBJ2-1, with TRBD2 matching 12 bases. The CDR3 has 15 residues. J gave up 7 bases and V 5 bases, and 6 bases lay outside the gene matches. The germline V gene encodes CDR1 SEHNR and CDR2 FQNEAQ (reference sequence). The CDR3 region is CASSHGLAGPNEQFF. CDR3 sequence (DNA): TGTGCCAGCAGCCACGGACTAGCGGGGCCGAATGAGCAGTTCTTC.

This clone was seen just once. The rearrangement joins TRBV7-9 to TRBJ2-7; 8 nucleotides agree with TRBD1. The V segment lost 5 bases and the J segment 0 bases; nucleotides outside the gene matches: 12. The germline gives CDR1 SEHNR, CDR2 FQNEAQ (reference sequence). The CDR3 spans 17 residues. CDR3 nucleotide sequence: TGTGCCAGCAGCCCGCCATATTCGGGACAGGACTCCTACGAGCAGTACTTC. Translating gives CASSPPYSGQDSYEQYF.

The chain carries TRBV7-9 and TRBJ1-5; D not resolved. V lost 5 bases to trimming and J lost 3 bases, with 5 bases between them. This CDR3 is 12 amino acids long. Germline V gene sequence: CDR1 SEHNR, CDR2 FQNEAQ (reference sequence). CDR3 residues: CASSPYNQPQHF. As DNA, the CDR3 is TGTGCCAGCAGCCCCTACAATCAGCCCCAGCATTTT. The full variable domain, rest sourced from reference TRBV7-9 and TRBJ1-5, is DTGVSQNPRHKITKRGQNVTFRCDPISEHNRLYWYRQTLGQGPEFLTYFQNEAQLEKSRLLSDRFSAERPKGSFSTLEIQRTEQGDSAMYLCASSPYNQPQHFGDGTRLSIL.

The chain employs TRBV19 and TRBJ1-5, with TRBD1 as a possible D gene (6 bases). The CDR3 is 14 residues long. V lost 7 bases and J 3 bases, leaving 13 bases between the germline ends. Germline V gene data show CDR1 as LNHDA and CDR2 as SQIVND (reference sequence). In DNA, the CDR3 is TGTGCCAGTAACCGACAGGACTTCAATCAGCCCCAGCATTTT. Translated: CASNRQDFNQPQHF.

V gene TRBV5-1 combines with J gene TRBJ2-1; D may be TRBD1 (7 bases). The CDR3 runs to 15 residues. V shed 5 bases and J shed 7 bases, with 19 bases lying between them. Germline CDR1 SGHRS, CDR2 YFSETQ. CDR3 protein: CASSRGTVLVNEQFF. CDR3 coding DNA: TGCGCCAGCAGTCGGGGGACAGTGCTCGTGAATGAGCAGTTCTTC.

The chain links TRBV18 to TRBJ2-3; D remains ambiguous. Germline V gene data show CDR1 as KGHSH and CDR2 as LQKENI. The V end lost 4 bases, the J end lost 2 bases, and 4 bases lay between the germline ends. CDR3 length: 12 residues. In DNA, the CDR3 is TGTGCCAGCTCACTCGCCACAGATACGCAGTATTTT. Its translation: CASSLATDTQYF. Supplemented by reference TRBV18 and TRBJ2-3, the full variable domain reads NAGVMQNPRHLVRRRGQEARLRCSPMKGHSHVYWYRQLPEEGLKFMVYLQKENIIDESGMPKERFSAEFPKEGPSILRIQQVVRGDSAAYFCASSLATDTQYFGPGTRLTVL.

The rearrangement uses TRBV7-8 and TRBJ1-5; D gene unclear. This CDR3 region has 14 residues. V was trimmed by 3 bases and J by 5 bases, leaving 11 bases between them. Germline assignment: CDR1 SGHVS and CDR2 FQNEAQ. The CDR3 is CASSFSDGDQPQHF. CDR3 coding DNA: TGTGCCAGCAGCTTCTCGGACGGGGATCAGCCCCAGCATTTT. The full variable domain, rest sourced from reference TRBV7-8 and TRBJ1-5, is GAGVSQSPRYKVAKRGQDVALRCDPISGHVSLFWYQQALGQGPEFLTYFQNEAQLDKSGLPSDRFFAERPEGSVSTLKIQRTQQEDSAVYLCASSFSDGDQPQHFGDGTRLSIL.

The V and J genes are TRBV6-6 and TRBJ1-4; D gene uncertain. The CDR3 has 12 amino acids. Germline V gene sequence: CDR1 MNHNY, CDR2 SVGAGI (reference sequence). Trimming shortened V by 4 bases and J by 13 bases, and 13 bases separated the two germline ends. Here the CDR3 DNA reads TGTGCCAGCAGTTCTCCCGCTTGGAGACTGTTTTTT. Translating gives CASSSPAWRLFF.

The gene calls are TRBV27 and TRBJ2-7, with TRBD2 identical over 8 bases. Germline CDR1 MNHEY, CDR2 SMNVEV (reference sequence). Losses at the gene ends were 5 bases for V and 0 bases for J; bases not matched to a gene: 12. The CDR3 has 17 amino acids. CDR3 nucleotides: TGTGCCAGCAGTCCCCGGCCACTAGCGGCCAGCTCCTACGAGCAGTACTTC. Encoded protein: CASSPRPLAASSYEQYF.

This clone was seen just once. The rearrangement links TRBV23-1 to TRBJ1-1; D is possibly TRBD1 (5 bases). TRBV23-1 belongs to the ORF category, with a function that is uncertain. Trimming pared 2 bases from V and 5 bases from J, leaving 12 bases between. There are 14 residues in the CDR3. The CDR3 loop is CASSQLRACTEAFF. CDR3 nucleotides: TGCGCCAGCAGTCAACTCAGGGCGTGTACTGAAGCTTTCTTT.

This chain joins TRBV18 and TRBJ2-7, with TRBD1 matching 10 bases. The CDR3 covers 18 residues. J gave up 3 bases and V 0 bases, and 11 bases lay outside the gene matches. Germline values: CDR1 KGHSH, CDR2 LQKENI. In DNA, the CDR3 is TGTGCCAGCTCACCACCACTCCTCACGCGGGACAGGGGCTACGAGCAGTACTTC. Amino acids: CASSPPLLTRDRGYEQYF.

The V gene is TRBV29-1, the J gene TRBJ1-1; D remains unclear. CDR1 SQVTM and CDR2 ANQGSEA come from the germline V gene. CDR3 length: 13 amino acids. Trimming took off 2 bases at V and 1 base at J, with 8 bases between the two ends. The CDR3 is CSVERSGNTEAFF. CDR3 DNA: TGCAGCGTTGAAAGAAGCGGGAACACTGAAGCTTTCTTT.

The chain is built from TRBV2 and TRBJ2-1; D may be TRBD2 (6 bases). The CDR3 length is 14 residues. The V and J ends lost 7 bases and 8 bases respectively, with 18 bases between them. CDR1 is SNHLY and CDR2 is FYNNEI in the germline V gene. CDR3: CASTWGLASDEQFF. The CDR3 bases are TGTGCCAGCACCTGGGGACTGGCTTCGGATGAGCAGTTCTTC. The full variable domain, in which reference TRBV2 and TRBJ2-1 provide the parts outside the CDR3, is EPEVTQTPSHQVTQMGQEVILRCVPISNHLYFYWYRQILGQKVEFLVSFYNNEISEKSEIFDDQFSVERPDGSNFTLKIRSTKLEDSAMYFCASTWGLASDEQFFGPGTRLTVL.

V gene TRBV28 combines with J gene TRBJ2-7; D could derive from TRBD1 or TRBD2 (5 bases each). CDR3 length: 13 amino acids. Germline lookup yields CDR1 MDHEN and CDR2 SYDVKM. Trimming left V 10 bases short and J 0 bases short, with 13 bases between. For the CDR3, the DNA is TGTGCCACCACAATCGGGACCTCCTACGAGCAGTACTTC. Its protein is CATTIGTSYEQYF.

The rearrangement links TRBV7-8 to TRBJ2-1; 13 nucleotides line up with TRBD2. The CDR3 runs to 15 residues. V lost 5 bases, J lost 9 bases, and 7 bases stayed unmatched. CDR1 is SGHVS and CDR2 is FQNEAQ in the germline V gene. CDR3 sequence (DNA): TGTGCCAGCAGCCCCACTAGCGGGAGGGGGGGTGAGCAGTTCTTC. Amino acid sequence: CASSPTSGRGGEQFF.

The genes are TRBV5-4 and TRBJ1-4; D is unresolved. Trimming shortened V by 3 bases and J by 0 bases, and 15 bases separated the two germline ends. Per the germline V gene, CDR1 is SGHNT and CDR2 is YYREEE (reference sequence). The length of the CDR3 is 17 residues. CDR3: CASSWRRSGATNEKLFF. The CDR3 DNA is TGTGCCAGCAGCTGGAGAAGGTCAGGCGCAACTAATGAAAAACTGTTTTTT. The variable domain in full, with the rest retrieved from reference TRBV5-4 and TRBJ1-4, is ETGVTQSPTHLIKTRGQQVTLRCSSQSGHNTVSWYQQALGQGPQFIFQYYREEENGRGNFPPRFSGLQFPNYSSELNVNALELDDSALYLCASSWRRSGATNEKLFFGSGTQLSVL.

The V gene is TRBV18, the J gene TRBJ2-7; D might be TRBD1 (6 bases). V was clipped by 2 bases and J by 2 bases, with 13 bases between them. Germline CDR1 is KGHSH and CDR2 is LQKENI. CDR3 length equals 15 residues. The CDR3 coding sequence is TGTGCCAGCTCACCATACGAACAGGGTGCCTACGAGCAGTACTTC. This sequence encodes CASSPYEQGAYEQYF.

The V call is TRBV30, the J call TRBJ2-5; no firm D call. The germline V gene has CDR1 GTSNPN and CDR2 SVGIG (reference sequence). Deletions cut 4 bases from V and 5 bases from J, with 14 bases between. This CDR3 comprises 13 residues. This CDR3 reads CAWTLRSRETQYF. The CDR3 DNA sequence: TGTGCCTGGACTCTGCGGTCCAGGGAGACCCAGTACTTC.

The J gene is TRBJ2-3, the V gene TRBV28; weak D call: TRBD2 (6 bases). Germline-derived CDR1 and CDR2 are MDHEN and SYDVKM. The ends were cut back, 2 bases at V and 5 bases at J, with 14 bases in the middle. This CDR3 is 15 amino acids long. In DNA form, the CDR3 reads TGTGCCAGCAGTTTACCGGGGGTGTCTGGAGATACGCAGTATTTT. It codes for CASSLPGVSGDTQYF.

The chain has TRBV19 and TRBJ2-5; D remains unclear. CDR3 length: 14 residues. The V end lost 4 bases, the J end lost 2 bases, and 11 bases lay between the germline ends. CDR1 and CDR2 from the germline V gene are LNHDA and SQIVND (reference sequence). The chain's CDR3 is CASSKGPQQETQYF. In DNA, the CDR3 is TGTGCCAGTAGTAAAGGTCCACAGCAAGAGACCCAGTACTTC.

The V call is TRBV5-4, the J call TRBJ2-5, with 14 nucleotides matching TRBD2. The CDR3 consists of 15 residues. Trimming cost V 3 bases and J 5 bases; bases outside gene matches: 3. CDR1 is SGHNT, CDR2 YYREEE, per germline (reference sequence). CDR3 DNA: TGTGCCAGCAGCTCCCGACTAGCGGGAGGGGAGACCCAGTACTTC. It encodes CASSSRLAGGETQYF.

The V gene is TRBV11-3, the J gene TRBJ2-1, with TRBD2 as a possible D gene (5 bases). V lost 0 bases to trimming and J lost 5 bases, with 11 bases between them. CDR3 length: 15 residues. Germline V CDR1 and CDR2: SGHNT, YENEEA. The CDR3, as DNA: TGTGCCAGCAGCTTAGACCCGTCGGGGAACAATGAGCAGTTCTTC. Residues: CASSLDPSGNNEQFF.